The rows below give T cell receptor beta chains drawn from one sample of a study of CD8 T cells in ankylosing spondylitis. Via MiXCR, TCRdb re-called the 5' RACE reads, giving one row per CDR3 protein. The data hold tens of thousands of distinct CDR3 sequences, with 9% observed a single time. The sample consisted of blood, either unsorted or a sorted T cell fraction (not recorded which). The receptors were gathered from a male donor with ankylosing spondylitis. Both conserved end residues are part of each CDR3. D genes are given only for firm matches. For some rows the clone size is stated as once, few or many, or as a class when expanded; others skip it.

abundance	v_gene	j_gene	d_gene	len	CDR3aa	CDR3nt
many	TRBV20-1	TRBJ1-6	TRBD1	20	CSARVPGVWTGHSYNSPLHF	TGCAGTGCTAGAGTTCCGGGGGTTTGGACAGGGCACTCCTATAATTCACCCCTCCACTTT
many	TRBV11-2	TRBJ2-3	-	15	CASSLAGVGTDTQYF	TGTGCCAGCAGCTTAGCGGGAGTAGGGACAGATACGCAGTATTTT
many	TRBV24-1	TRBJ2-1	TRBD2	18	CATSDSAPTSGFFDEQFF	TGTGCCACCAGTGATTCCGCTCCGACTAGCGGATTTTTCGATGAGCAGTTCTTC
-	TRBV19	TRBJ2-1	-	13	CASSGGTYNEQFF	TGTGCCAGTAGTGGGGGAACATACAATGAGCAGTTCTTC
-	TRBV11-2	TRBJ2-1	-	12	CASSPQRDEQFF	TGTGCCAGCAGCCCCCAGAGGGATGAGCAGTTCTTC
-	TRBV6-5	TRBJ1-2	-	15	CASSYSKSLADGYTF	TGTGCCAGCAGTTACTCAAAATCCCTTGCAGATGGCTACACCTTC
few	TRBV29-1	TRBJ1-1	-	12	CSTQGLNTEAFF	TGCAGCACACAGGGATTGAACACTGAAGCTTTCTTT
many	TRBV27	TRBJ2-2	-	16	CASSPRLVPNTGELFF	TGTGCCAGCAGTCCCCGGCTAGTTCCGAACACCGGGGAGCTGTTTTTT
few	TRBV6-1	TRBJ2-1	-	15	CASSRDRSSYNEQFF	TGTGCCAGCAGTAGGGACCGAAGCTCCTACAATGAGCAGTTCTTC
-	TRBV7-8	TRBJ2-7	-	14	CASSLGRGSHEQYF	TGTGCCAGCAGCTTAGGCAGGGGTTCCCACGAGCAGTACTTC
many	TRBV2	TRBJ2-7	-	11	CASSEIGEQYF	TGTGCCAGCAGTGAGATCGGCGAGCAGTACTTC
-	TRBV20-1	TRBJ2-1	TRBD1	15	CSAGLRDRVYNEQFF	TGCAGTGCAGGGCTCCGGGACAGGGTATACAATGAGCAGTTCTTC
-	TRBV12-3/TRBV12-4	TRBJ1-2	TRBD1	16	CASSLPSGGGVYGYTF	TGTGCCAGCAGTTTACCATCAGGGGGGGGGGTCTATGGCTACACCTTC
many	TRBV7-9	TRBJ1-1	-	13	CASSIVGRTEAFF	TGTGCCAGCAGCATCGTGGGGCGGACTGAAGCTTTCTTT
many	TRBV10-2	TRBJ2-1	TRBD2	14	CASSDSGVYNEQFF	TGCGCCAGCAGTGACAGCGGGGTCTACAATGAGCAGTTCTTC
few	TRBV5-5	TRBJ2-3	TRBD2	15	CASSILAGVTDTQYF	TGTGCCAGCAGCATACTAGCGGGAGTCACAGATACGCAGTATTTT
-	TRBV24-1	TRBJ2-1	TRBD1	14	CATSGTGAYNEQFF	TGTGCCACCAGTGGGACAGGGGCCTACAATGAGCAGTTCTTC
many	TRBV12-3/TRBV12-4	TRBJ2-3	TRBD1	17	CASSFFPRQGVTDTQYF	TGTGCCAGCAGTTTTTTCCCTCGGCAGGGGGTAACAGATACGCAGTATTTT
few	TRBV4-2	TRBJ2-1	-	18	CASSQDLGPREQYNEQFF	TGTGCCAGCAGCCAAGATCTGGGCCCACGGGAGCAGTACAATGAGCAGTTCTTC
few	TRBV20-1	TRBJ1-2	-	15	CSARDLEQGIYGYTF	TGCAGTGCTAGAGATTTAGAACAGGGCATCTATGGCTACACCTTC
few	TRBV3-1	TRBJ2-7	TRBD2	16	CASSPISGSLSYEQYF	TGTGCCAGCAGTCCAATTAGCGGGAGCCTCTCTTACGAGCAGTACTTC
few	TRBV4-1	TRBJ1-1	-	15	CASSQGWGPRTEAFF	TGCGCCAGCAGCCAAGGATGGGGTCCGAGAACTGAAGCTTTCTTT
many	TRBV29-1	TRBJ1-6	-	15	CSPWGAGANNSPLHF	TGCAGCCCTTGGGGGGCAGGAGCTAATAATTCACCCCTCCACTTT
-	TRBV3-1	TRBJ1-2	-	15	CASSQSGGLDYGYTF	TGTGCCAGCAGCCAGTCGGGGGGCTTAGACTATGGCTACACCTTC
-	TRBV5-5	TRBJ1-2	-	14	CASSDPEITYGYTF	TGTGCCAGCAGCGACCCAGAAATAACTTATGGCTACACCTTC
few	TRBV2	TRBJ2-1	-	13	CASSEVVYNEQFF	TGTGCCAGCAGTGAAGTCGTCTACAATGAGCAGTTCTTC
few	TRBV25-1	TRBJ2-5	-	14	CASSEFREQETQYF	TGTGCCAGCAGTGAATTTAGGGAACAAGAGACCCAGTACTTC
few	TRBV20-1	TRBJ2-1	TRBD2	15	CSGGTSGHSYNEQFF	TGCAGTGGTGGGACTAGCGGGCACTCCTACAATGAGCAGTTCTTC
-	TRBV5-1	TRBJ2-7	-	14	CASSGVQGSYEQYF	TGCGCCAGCAGCGGGGTACAGGGCAGCTACGAGCAGTACTTC
many	TRBV12-3/TRBV12-4	TRBJ1-5	-	15	CASSSGGYSNQPQHF	TGTGCCAGCAGTTCGGGGGGTTATAGCAATCAGCCCCAGCATTTT
-	TRBV11-1	TRBJ2-3	-	16	CASSQQRTSGTDTQYF	TGTGCCAGCAGCCAGCAACGTACCTCCGGCACAGATACGCAGTATTTT
-	TRBV5-1	TRBJ1-1	-	17	CASSPYPTGRKDTEAFF	TGCGCCAGCAGCCCCTATCCCACAGGGCGGAAGGACACTGAAGCTTTCTTT
many	TRBV12-3/TRBV12-4	TRBJ1-2	TRBD1	12	CASSLDRSGYTF	TGTGCCAGCAGTTTGGACAGGAGTGGCTACACCTTC
few	TRBV3-1	TRBJ2-2	-	16	CASSQDRRKYTGELFF	TGTGCCAGCAGCCAAGATAGGCGGAAGTACACCGGGGAGCTGTTTTTT
-	TRBV25-1	TRBJ1-2	-	14	CASSAGVANYGYTF	TGTGCCAGCAGCGCCGGAGTAGCTAACTATGGCTACACCTTC
few	TRBV15	TRBJ2-1	-	17	CATSSLWASSSYNEQFF	TGTGCCACCAGCAGCCTGTGGGCGTCGAGCTCCTACAATGAGCAGTTCTTC
few	TRBV5-1	TRBJ2-4	-	13	CASSLESKNIQYF	TGCGCCAGCAGCTTGGAGTCCAAAAACATTCAGTACTTC
many	TRBV7-9	TRBJ2-1	TRBD2	17	CASSGTSGRGVGNEQFF	TGTGCCAGCAGTGGGACTAGCGGGAGGGGAGTTGGCAATGAGCAGTTCTTC
many	TRBV27	TRBJ1-6	-	15	CASTPDRASSSPLHF	TGTGCCAGCACACCAGACCGGGCCAGCAGTTCACCCCTCCACTTT
many	TRBV27	TRBJ2-3	-	9	CASGVPQYF	TGTGCCAGCGGCGTCCCGCAGTATTTT
many	TRBV4-2	TRBJ2-1	-	15	CASSQPQGQTNEQFF	TGTGCCAGCAGCCAACCCCAAGGGCAAACCAATGAGCAGTTCTTC
-	TRBV13	TRBJ1-2	-	13	CASSSQSAYGYTF	TGTGCCAGCAGCTCCCAGTCCGCCTATGGCTACACCTTC
many	TRBV27	TRBJ2-1	TRBD2	15	CASSLSTSGYNEQFF	TGTGCCAGCAGTTTATCAACTAGCGGGTACAATGAGCAGTTCTTC
few	TRBV7-8	TRBJ1-2	-	12	CASSPGGQGAYF	TGTGCCAGCAGCCCCGGGGGCCAAGGAGCTTACTTC
-	TRBV10-3	TRBJ1-1	-	13	CAITTGLNTEAFF	TGTGCCATCACGACAGGCTTGAACACTGAAGCTTTCTTT
many	TRBV20-1	TRBJ2-1	TRBD2	15	CSARALAGDQGEQFF	TGCAGTGCTAGAGCCCTAGCGGGAGATCAGGGTGAGCAGTTCTTC
few	TRBV27	TRBJ2-7	-	16	CASSLSPPNFGYEQYF	TGTGCCAGCAGTTTATCGCCACCGAATTTTGGATACGAGCAGTACTTC
many	TRBV6-1	TRBJ1-6	-	13	CASSERVNSPLHF	TGTGCCAGCAGTGAAAGGGTCAATTCACCCCTCCACTTT
many	TRBV5-6	TRBJ2-7	-	16	CASSLGTALFFYEQYF	TGTGCCAGCAGCTTAGGTACTGCACTCTTCTTCTACGAGCAGTACTTC
few	TRBV4-1	TRBJ2-1	TRBD1	16	CASSGPGTGANNEQFF	TGCGCCAGCAGTGGGCCCGGGACAGGGGCCAACAATGAGCAGTTCTTC
few	TRBV27	TRBJ1-5	-	15	CASSPSTGINQPQHF	TGTGCCAGCAGTCCCAGTACAGGGATCAATCAGCCCCAGCATTTT
many	TRBV7-9	TRBJ2-1	TRBD1	16	CASSLSTGGTYNEQFF	TGTGCCAGCAGTTTATCGACAGGGGGGACCTACAATGAGCAGTTCTTC